There are a few counts of the clone carrying this T cell receptor beta chain. V lost 7 bases to trimming and J lost 3 bases, with 9 bases between them. CDR3 length: 13 amino acids. CDR1 is ENHRY and CDR2 is SYGVKD in the germline V gene. Sequenced by immunoSEQ multiplex PCR; TCRdb stores in-frame clones only, minus some. Among around 250,000 clones listed, around 87% were seen once. The sample's treatment: approximately 18 received Ad26.COV2.S at low or high dose, single or two shots; roughly five received placebo; per-sample allocation not given. Day 63 following the first vaccine or placebo injection was when the samples were taken. Vaccination employed an Ad26 vector expressing the Wuhan-strain SARS-CoV-2 spike. The sample comes from a study of Ad26.COV2.S vaccination and SARS-CoV-2 variants.

This material consisted of peripheral blood, taken in a trial of Ad26.COV2.S vaccine versus placebo. This TCR was sampled from a person aged 18-60 years who received the Ad26.COV2.S COVID-19 vaccine or a placebo. The chain is built from TRBV10-3 and TRBJ2-2; TRBD1 is a possible D gene (6 bases). Here the CDR3 DNA reads TGTGCCATCAAAGCAGGGGACACCGGGGAGCTGTTTTTT. Translated: CAIKAGDTGELFF.